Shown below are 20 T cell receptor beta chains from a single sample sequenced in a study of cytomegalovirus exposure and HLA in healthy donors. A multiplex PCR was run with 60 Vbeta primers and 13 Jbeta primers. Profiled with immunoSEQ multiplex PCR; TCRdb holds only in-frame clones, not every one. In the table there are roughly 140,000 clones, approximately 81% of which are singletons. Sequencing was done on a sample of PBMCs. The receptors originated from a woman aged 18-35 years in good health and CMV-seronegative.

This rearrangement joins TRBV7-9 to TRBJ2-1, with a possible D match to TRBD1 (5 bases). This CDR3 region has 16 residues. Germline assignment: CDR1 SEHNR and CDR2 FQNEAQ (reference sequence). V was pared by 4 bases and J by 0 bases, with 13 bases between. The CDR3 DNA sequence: TGTGCCAGCAGCTCAGACAGCCCCAGCTCCTACAATGAGCAGTTCTTC. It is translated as CASSSDSPSSYNEQFF.

CDR3 loop: CASSDGTSGGPDTQYF. CDR3 nucleotide sequence: TGTGCCAGCAGTGACGGCACTAGCGGGGGCCCCGATACGCAGTATTTT. The J gene is TRBJ2-3, the V gene TRBV6-4; 11 bases agree with TRBD2. V was pared by 2 bases and J by 6 bases, with 7 bases of the junction left unmatched. CDR3 length: 16 residues. Per germline, CDR1 MRHNA and CDR2 SNTAGT.

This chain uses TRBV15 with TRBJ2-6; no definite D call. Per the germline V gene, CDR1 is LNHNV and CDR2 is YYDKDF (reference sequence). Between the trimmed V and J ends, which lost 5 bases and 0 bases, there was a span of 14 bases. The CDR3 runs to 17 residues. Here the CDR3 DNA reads TGTGCCACCAGCCCCCTTTGGAGAGGCTCTGGGGCCAACGTCCTGACTTTC. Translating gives CATSPLWRGSGANVLTF.

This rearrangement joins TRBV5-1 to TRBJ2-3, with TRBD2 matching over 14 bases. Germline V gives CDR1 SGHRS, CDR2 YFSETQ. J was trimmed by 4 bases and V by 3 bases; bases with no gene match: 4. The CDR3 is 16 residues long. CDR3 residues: CASSSGLAGGADTQYF. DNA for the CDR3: TGCGCCAGCAGCTCCGGACTAGCGGGAGGTGCAGATACGCAGTATTTT.

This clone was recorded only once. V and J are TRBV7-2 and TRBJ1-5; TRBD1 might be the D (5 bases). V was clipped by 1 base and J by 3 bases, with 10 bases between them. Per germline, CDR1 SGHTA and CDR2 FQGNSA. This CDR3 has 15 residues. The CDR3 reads CASSLVAGLNQPQHF. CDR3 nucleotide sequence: TGTGCCAGCAGCTTAGTGGCGGGGCTCAATCAGCCCCAGCATTTT.

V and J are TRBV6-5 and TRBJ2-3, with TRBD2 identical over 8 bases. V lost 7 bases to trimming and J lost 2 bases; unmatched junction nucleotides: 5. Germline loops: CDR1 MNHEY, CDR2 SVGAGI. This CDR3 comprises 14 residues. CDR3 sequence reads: CASKRGLATDTQYF. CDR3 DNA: TGTGCCAGCAAAAGAGGACTAGCCACAGATACGCAGTATTTT.

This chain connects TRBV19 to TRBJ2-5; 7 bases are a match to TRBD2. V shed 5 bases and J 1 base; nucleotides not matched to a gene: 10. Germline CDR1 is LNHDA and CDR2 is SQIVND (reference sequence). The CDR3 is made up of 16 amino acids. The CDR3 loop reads CASSLDPPGGQETQYF. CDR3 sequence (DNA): TGTGCCAGTAGTTTGGACCCCCCGGGAGGCCAAGAGACCCAGTACTTC.

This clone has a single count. CDR3 in DNA: TGTGCCAGCCACAGGGGCTATGGCTACACCTTC. Protein product: CASHRGYGYTF. The chain links TRBV28 to TRBJ1-2; 7 positions agree with TRBD1. The V and J ends lost 8 bases and 4 bases, in that order; junction bases with no gene match: 1. CDR1 is MDHEN, CDR2 SYDVKM, per germline. The CDR3 runs to 11 residues.

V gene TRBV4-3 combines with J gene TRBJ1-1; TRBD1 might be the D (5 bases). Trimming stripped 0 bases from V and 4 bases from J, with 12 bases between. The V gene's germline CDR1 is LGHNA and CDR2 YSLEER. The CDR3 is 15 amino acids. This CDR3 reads CASSQERRQTTEAFF. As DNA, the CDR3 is TGCGCCAGCAGCCAAGAACGGAGACAGACCACTGAAGCTTTCTTT.

Here the CDR3 reads CASSLDGGISYEQYF. CDR3 nucleotide sequence: TGTGCCAGCAGCTTAGACGGGGGGATCTCCTACGAGCAGTACTTC. The gene calls are TRBV7-9 and TRBJ2-5; 7 bases are shared with TRBD2. The closer fit of TRBJ2-7 to the DNA end suggests the J call may be wrong. Germline CDR1 and CDR2: SEHNR and FQNEAQ (reference sequence). The CDR3 length is 15 residues.

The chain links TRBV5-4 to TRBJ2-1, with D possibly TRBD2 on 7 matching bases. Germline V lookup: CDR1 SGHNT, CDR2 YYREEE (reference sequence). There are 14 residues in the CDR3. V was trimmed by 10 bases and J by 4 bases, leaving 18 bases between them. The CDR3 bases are TGTGCCGCCACCATCGGGGGGCCTTACAATGAGCAGTTCTTC. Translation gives CAATIGGPYNEQFF.

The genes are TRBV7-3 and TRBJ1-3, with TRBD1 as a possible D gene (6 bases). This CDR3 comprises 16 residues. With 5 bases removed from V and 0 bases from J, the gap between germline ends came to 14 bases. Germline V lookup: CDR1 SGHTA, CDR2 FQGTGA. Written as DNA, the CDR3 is TGTGCCAGCAGCCCTCAGGGGCCGGTCTCTGGAAACACCATATATTTT. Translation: CASSPQGPVSGNTIYF.

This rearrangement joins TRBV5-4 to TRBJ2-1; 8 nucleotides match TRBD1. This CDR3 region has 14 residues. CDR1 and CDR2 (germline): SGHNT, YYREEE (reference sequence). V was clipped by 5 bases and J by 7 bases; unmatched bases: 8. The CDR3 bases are TGTGCCAGCAGACTCGGACAGGGTGCGAATGAGCAGTTCTTC. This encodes CASRLGQGANEQFF.

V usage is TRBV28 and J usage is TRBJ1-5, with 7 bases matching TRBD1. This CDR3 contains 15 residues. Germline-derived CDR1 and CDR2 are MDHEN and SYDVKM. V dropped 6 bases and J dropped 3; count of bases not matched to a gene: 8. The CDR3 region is CASRPGTDFNQPQHF. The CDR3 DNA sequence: TGTGCCAGCAGACCCGGGACAGACTTCAATCAGCCCCAGCATTTT.

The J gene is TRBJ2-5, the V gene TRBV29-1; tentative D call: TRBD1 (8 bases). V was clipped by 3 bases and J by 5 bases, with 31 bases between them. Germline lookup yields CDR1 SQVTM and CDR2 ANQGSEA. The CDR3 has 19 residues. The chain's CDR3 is CSVDGQGASSLASGETQYF. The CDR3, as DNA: TGCAGCGTTGACGGTCAGGGGGCCTCCTCGCTAGCTAGCGGCGAGACCCAGTACTTC.

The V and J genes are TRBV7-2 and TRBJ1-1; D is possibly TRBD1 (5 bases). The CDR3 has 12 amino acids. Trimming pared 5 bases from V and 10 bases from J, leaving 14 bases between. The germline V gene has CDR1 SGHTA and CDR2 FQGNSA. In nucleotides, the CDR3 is TGTGCCAGCAGCCCAACGCAGGGCGTAGCTTTCTTT. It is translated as CASSPTQGVAFF.

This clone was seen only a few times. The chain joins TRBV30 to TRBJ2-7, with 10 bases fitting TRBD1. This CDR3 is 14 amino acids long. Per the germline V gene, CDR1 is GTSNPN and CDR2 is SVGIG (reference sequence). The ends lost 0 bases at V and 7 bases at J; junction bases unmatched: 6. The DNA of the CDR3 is TGTGCCTGGAGTGTAAAGGACAGGGGGGAAGAGCAGTACTTC. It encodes CAWSVKDRGEEQYF.

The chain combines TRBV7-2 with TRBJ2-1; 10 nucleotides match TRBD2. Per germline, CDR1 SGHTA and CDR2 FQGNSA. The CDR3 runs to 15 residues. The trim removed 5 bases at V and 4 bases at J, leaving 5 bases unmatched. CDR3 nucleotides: TGTGCCAGCAGCATAAGCGGGGGGGCGTACAATGAGCAGTTCTTC. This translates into CASSISGGAYNEQFF.

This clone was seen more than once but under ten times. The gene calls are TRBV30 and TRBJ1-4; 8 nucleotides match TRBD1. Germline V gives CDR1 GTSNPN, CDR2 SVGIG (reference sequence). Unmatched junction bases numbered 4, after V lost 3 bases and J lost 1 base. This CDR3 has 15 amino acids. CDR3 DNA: TGTGCCTGGAGCCCACAGGGGGGAACTAATGAAAAACTGTTTTTT. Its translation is CAWSPQGGTNEKLFF.

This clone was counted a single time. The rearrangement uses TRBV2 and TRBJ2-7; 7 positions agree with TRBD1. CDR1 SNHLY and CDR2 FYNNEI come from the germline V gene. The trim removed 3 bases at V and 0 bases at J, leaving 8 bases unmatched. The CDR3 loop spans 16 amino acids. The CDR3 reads CASSDIQGSVSYEQYF. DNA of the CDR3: TGTGCCAGCAGTGATATACAGGGGAGTGTCTCCTACGAGCAGTACTTC.